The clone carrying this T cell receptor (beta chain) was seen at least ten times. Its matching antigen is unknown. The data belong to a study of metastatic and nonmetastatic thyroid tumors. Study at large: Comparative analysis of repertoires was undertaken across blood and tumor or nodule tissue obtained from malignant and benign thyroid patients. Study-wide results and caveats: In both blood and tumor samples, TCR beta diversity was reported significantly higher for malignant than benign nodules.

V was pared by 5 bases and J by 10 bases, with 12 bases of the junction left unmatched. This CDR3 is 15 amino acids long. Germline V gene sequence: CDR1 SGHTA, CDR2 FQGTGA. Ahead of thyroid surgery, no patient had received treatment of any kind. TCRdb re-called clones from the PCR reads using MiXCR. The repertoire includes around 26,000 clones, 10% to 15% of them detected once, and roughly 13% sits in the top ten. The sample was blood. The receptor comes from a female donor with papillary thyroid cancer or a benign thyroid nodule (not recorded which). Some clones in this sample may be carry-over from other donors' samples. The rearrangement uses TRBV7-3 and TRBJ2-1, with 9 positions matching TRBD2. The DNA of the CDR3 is TGTGCCAGCAGCCGAAATAGCGGGGGCCTAGGGGAGCAGTTCTTC. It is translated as CASSRNSGGLGEQFF.